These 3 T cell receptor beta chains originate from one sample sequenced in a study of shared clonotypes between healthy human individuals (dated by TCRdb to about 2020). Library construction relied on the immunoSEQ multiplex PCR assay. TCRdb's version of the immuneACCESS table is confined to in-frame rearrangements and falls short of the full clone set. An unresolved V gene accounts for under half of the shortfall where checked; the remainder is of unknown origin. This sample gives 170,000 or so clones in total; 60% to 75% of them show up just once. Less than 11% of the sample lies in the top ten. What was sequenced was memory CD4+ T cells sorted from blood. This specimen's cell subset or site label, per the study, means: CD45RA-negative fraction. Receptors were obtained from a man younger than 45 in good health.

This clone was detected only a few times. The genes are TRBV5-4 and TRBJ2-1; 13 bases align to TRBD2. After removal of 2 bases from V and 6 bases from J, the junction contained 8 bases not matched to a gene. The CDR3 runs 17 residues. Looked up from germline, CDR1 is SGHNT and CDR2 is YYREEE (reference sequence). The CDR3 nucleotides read TGTGCCAGCAGCTTAGGGACTAGCGGGAAGGGTAGCAATGAGCAGTTCTTC. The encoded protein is CASSLGTSGKGSNEQFF.

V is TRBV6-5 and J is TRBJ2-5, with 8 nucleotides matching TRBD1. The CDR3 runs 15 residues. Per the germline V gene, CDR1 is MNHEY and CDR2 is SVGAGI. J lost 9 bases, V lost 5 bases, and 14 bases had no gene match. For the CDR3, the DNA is TGTGCCAGCAGTGTGGCCGGGACAGGTCCGCAACCCCAGTACTTC. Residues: CASSVAGTGPQPQYF.

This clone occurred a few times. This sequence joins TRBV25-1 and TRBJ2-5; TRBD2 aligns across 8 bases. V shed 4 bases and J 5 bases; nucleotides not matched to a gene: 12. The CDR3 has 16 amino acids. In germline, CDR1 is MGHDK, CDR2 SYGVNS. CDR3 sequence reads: CASSAAAGVKTETQYF. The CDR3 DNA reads TGTGCCAGCAGTGCGGCAGCGGGGGTGAAAACTGAGACCCAGTACTTC.